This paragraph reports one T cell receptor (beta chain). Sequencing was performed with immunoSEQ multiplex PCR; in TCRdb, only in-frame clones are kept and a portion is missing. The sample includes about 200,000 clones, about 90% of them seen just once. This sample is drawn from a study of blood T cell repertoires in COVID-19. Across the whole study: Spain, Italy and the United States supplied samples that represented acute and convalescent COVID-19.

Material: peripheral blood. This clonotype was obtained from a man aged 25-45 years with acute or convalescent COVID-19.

The CDR3 reads CSVDPGVAYNEQFF. The CDR3 nucleotides read TGCAGCGTCGATCCAGGGGTGGCCTACAATGAGCAGTTCTTC. The gene calls are TRBV29-1 and TRBJ2-1, with a possible D match to TRBD1 (6 bases). CDR3 length: 14 residues. CDR1 and CDR2 (germline): SQVTM, ANQGSEA. The germline V and J ends were trimmed by 6 bases and 2 bases, with 14 bases remaining between them.